The T cell receptor beta chain under discussion was sequenced for a study of shared T cell receptors in the human thymus (dated by TCRdb to about 2021). Background on the whole study: The study examined how self-reactive, shared T-cell receptor alpha chains are generated in the human thymus.

Receptors were amplified or captured by the immunoSEQ multiplex PCR assay. Imported from immuneACCESS, the table was reduced by TCRdb to in-frame sequences with V and J called. These copies leave out some clones; in studies compared against another copy, an unresolved V gene accounts for under half, and the cause of the remainder is not known. The sample profile shows 630,000 or so clones; more than 75% of them were found once. Roughly 0.0094% of the sample is held by the ten biggest clonotypes. This clone was found a few times. The antigen it recognizes is unknown. It has no much larger one-base neighbor in the sample; base qualities were not kept. These data were also reused for a study on human thymus T cells. Drawing on the second study: In Finland, the donors were immunologically healthy infants who were having open corrective cardiac surgery for congenital heart defects. Thymus tissue was obtained as surgical resects removed during corrective cardiac surgery. Usage of V and J gene segments appeared to be biased in both the thymic and the peripheral blood repertoires. Highly overlapping thymic TCR repertoires among unrelated individuals were reported in the related research. TCR alpha and beta repertoires from about 8 infant thymus samples and a few related peripheral blood samples were characterized in the study. Donor ages ranging from roughly 6 to 244 days were recorded, and six or seven male and a couple of female infants were included in the cohort. After being mechanically released from the tissue, thymocytes were kept at -70 degrees C in pellets of roughly 10-33 million cells. A QIAsymphony instrument was used to extract genomic DNA from the frozen cell pellets. The immunoSEQ multiplex PCR assay was used to amplify the TCRB and TCRAD loci from a standardized amount of quality-controlled genomic DNA. Amplicons spanned the V(D)J region at a length sufficient to cover the CDR3 and identify V and J genes. The amplicons were sequenced on an Illumina platform via the commercial immunoSEQ service. Primer bias and sequencing errors were corrected as previously described, and TCRAD and TCRB definitions were based on the IMGT database. Analysis of the repertoires was done with immunoSEQ Analyzer 3.0 and VDJTools and included basic statistics, V/J segment usage, diversity estimates, rarefaction and pairwise overlap. Chao1, ChaoE, Efron-Thisted, Shannon and inverse Simpson indices were used to estimate diversity, which was also estimated on datasets down-sampled to the smallest sample. Repertoire overlap used strict matching of CDR3 nucleotide sequence, V gene and J gene, with Jaccard-based multidimensional scaling clustering. On average, thymus samples gave about 750,000 unique TCRB clonotypes, whereas blood samples gave approximately 84,000.

This TCR came from a boy under two years old with a congenital heart defect. Donor details come from another sample of the same person, matched by shared clones. Sequences were obtained from thymocytes.

The DNA reads as follows: TGTGCCAGCAGCCACCTCGACAGGGACGTAAGCACTGAAGCTTTCTTT. Its protein is CASSHLDRDVSTEAFF. The V and J segments used are TRBV11-2 and TRBJ1-1; 7 bases in between match TRBD1. The CDR3 covers 16 residues, taking in both the cysteine and the phenylalanine. The entry retains the CDR3 DNA only, 48 bases that are in frame from base 1. Trimmed from V: 5 bases; trimmed from J: 4 bases; junction bases lacking a gene match: 13. Looking up the germline V gene yields CDR1 SGHAT and CDR2 FQNNGV.